This TCR beta chain was sequenced in a study of stem cell transplantation in POMP-related autoinflammatory disease. About the study: Before transplant, CD4+ T cells skewed naive and CD8+ proportions were low.

TCRdb keeps only in-frame clones here, not all; method: immunoSEQ multiplex PCR. The sample contains roughly 8,500 clones, approximately 91% of which appear only once. Turning to this clone: Its cognate antigen is unknown.

Germline CDR1 is SGHTA and CDR2 is FQGTGA. The CDR3 has 15 residues. Trimming removed 2 bases from V and 0 bases from J; junction bases left unmatched: 0. PRAID featured immunodeficiency plus autoinflammation. The study, taken as a whole, reports: Fewer unique TRB V-J gene pairings were identified in patients with PRAID. A trend toward lower repertoire diversity and greater clonality appeared in every analyzed T-cell subset of PRAID patients.

The gene calls are TRBV7-3 and TRBJ2-1; TRBD2 matches 8 bases. The receptor was isolated from a human donor with POMP-related autoinflammation and immune dysregulation (PRAID). The source was CD8+ T cells from PBMCs, collected before stem cell transplantation. The CDR3 sequence is CASSLGTSSYNEQFF. The CDR3 nucleotides are TGTGCCAGCAGCTTAGGGACTAGCTCCTACAATGAGCAGTTCTTC.